The sequence of this TCR beta chain was determined in a study of radiation and T cells in renal cell carcinoma. Study summary: Nephrectomy followed 15 Gy stereotactic body radiation by 4 weeks.

Time point meaning: baseline pretreatment blood. Treatment denoted: 15 Gy SBRT to primary tumor, nephrectomy 4 weeks later. After SBRT, blood was collected at 2 and 4 weeks, plus baseline. Sequenced by immunoSEQ multiplex PCR; TCRdb stores in-frame clones only, minus some. Among 130,000 or so clones listed, over 80% were seen once. Trimming took 0 bases from V and 7 from J, leaving 10 bases between them. Per the germline V gene, CDR1 is SGDLS and CDR2 is YYNGEE. The CDR3 sequence is 13 residues long. The material sequenced was blood, taken from a patient whose treatment included radiotherapy and nephrectomy. The V call is TRBV9, the J call TRBJ1-2; unclear D gene. The clonotype originates from a woman between 45 and 60 years old with renal cell carcinoma. The CDR3 DNA is TGTGCCAGCAGCGTAGCTACAAGTAGTGGCTACACCTTC. This sequence encodes CASSVATSSGYTF.